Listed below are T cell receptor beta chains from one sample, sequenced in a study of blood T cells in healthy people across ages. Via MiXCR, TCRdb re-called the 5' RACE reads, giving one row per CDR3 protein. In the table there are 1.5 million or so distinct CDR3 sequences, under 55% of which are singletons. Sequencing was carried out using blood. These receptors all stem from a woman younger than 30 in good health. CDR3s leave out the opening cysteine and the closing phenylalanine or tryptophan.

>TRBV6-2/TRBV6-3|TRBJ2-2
ASISPGTANTGELF
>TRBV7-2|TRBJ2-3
ASIGGAGFGTQY
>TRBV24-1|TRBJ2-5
ATSDTTSAQETQY
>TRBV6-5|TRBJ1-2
ASSYDRVSGYT
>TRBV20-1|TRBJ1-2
SAPPGSEWYDYT
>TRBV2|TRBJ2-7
ASTDRTGVGEQY
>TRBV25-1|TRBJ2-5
ASSEFRLQETQY
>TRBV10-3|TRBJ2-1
AIRDPGQGYEQF
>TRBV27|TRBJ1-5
ASSLFPGGQPQH
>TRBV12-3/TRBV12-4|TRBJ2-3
ASSLVGHPTDTQY
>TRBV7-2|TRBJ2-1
ANSPLPTAGTRNEQF
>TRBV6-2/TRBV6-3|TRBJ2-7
ASTRGGYNEQY
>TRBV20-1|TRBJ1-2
SASEVRRANYGYT
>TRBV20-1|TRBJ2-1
SARSPDRGSYNEQF
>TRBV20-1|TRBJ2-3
SGAKRASTDTQY
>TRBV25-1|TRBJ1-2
ASRQQGGDYT
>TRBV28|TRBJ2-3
ASSWGTAAADTQY
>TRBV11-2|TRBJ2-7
ASSLLGGHREQY
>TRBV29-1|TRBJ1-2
SVEGGRPSNYGYT
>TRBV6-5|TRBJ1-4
ASGTQGEIPYEKLF
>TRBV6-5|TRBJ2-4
ASSDSKNIQY
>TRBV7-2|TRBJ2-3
ASSLMGLSTDTQY
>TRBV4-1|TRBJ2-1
ASSQKALSGGAVNEQF
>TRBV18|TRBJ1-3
ASSPQTGNAGNTIY
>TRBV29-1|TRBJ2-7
STVRDRSPYEQY
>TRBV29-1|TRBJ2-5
SVGTRGVGETQY